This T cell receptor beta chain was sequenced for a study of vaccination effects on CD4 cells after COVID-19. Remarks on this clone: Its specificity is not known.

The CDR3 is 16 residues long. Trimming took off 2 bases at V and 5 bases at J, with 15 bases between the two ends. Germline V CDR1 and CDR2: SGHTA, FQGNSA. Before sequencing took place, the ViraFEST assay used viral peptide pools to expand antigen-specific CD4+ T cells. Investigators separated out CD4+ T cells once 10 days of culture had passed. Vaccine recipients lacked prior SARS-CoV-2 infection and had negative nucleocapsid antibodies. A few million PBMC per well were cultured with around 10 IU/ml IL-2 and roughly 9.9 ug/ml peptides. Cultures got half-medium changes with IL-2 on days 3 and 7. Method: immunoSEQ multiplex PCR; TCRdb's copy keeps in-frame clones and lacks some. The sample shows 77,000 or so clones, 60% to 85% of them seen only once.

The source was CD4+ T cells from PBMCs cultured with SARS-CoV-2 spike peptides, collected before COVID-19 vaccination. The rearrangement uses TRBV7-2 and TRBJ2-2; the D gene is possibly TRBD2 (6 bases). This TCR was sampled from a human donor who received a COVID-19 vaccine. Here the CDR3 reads CASSLISRGSTGELFF. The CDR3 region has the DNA TGTGCCAGCAGCTTAATATCCCGGGGGTCTACCGGGGAGCTGTTTTTT.